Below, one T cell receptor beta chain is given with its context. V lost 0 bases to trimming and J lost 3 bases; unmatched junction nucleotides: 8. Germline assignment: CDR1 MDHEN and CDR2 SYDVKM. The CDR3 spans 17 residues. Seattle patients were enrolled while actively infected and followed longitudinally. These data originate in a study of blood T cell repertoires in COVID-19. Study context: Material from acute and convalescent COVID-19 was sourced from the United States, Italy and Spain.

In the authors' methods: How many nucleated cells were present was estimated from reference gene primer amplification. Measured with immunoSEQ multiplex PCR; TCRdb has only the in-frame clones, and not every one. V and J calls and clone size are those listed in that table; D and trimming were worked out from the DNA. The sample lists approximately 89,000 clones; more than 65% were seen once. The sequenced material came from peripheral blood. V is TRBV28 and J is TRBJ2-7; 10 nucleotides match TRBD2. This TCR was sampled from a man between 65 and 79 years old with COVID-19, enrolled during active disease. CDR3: CASSLWVGTSADYEQYF. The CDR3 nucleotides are TGTGCCAGCAGTTTATGGGTAGGGACTAGCGCCGACTACGAGCAGTACTTC.